This T cell receptor (beta chain) stems from a study of Graves' ophthalmopathy and Graves' hyperthyroidism. Stable hyperthyroidism meant no progression to ophthalmopathy within 18 months of follow-up. Diagnostic conclusions were grounded in clinical symptoms, serum thyroxine, TRAb, thyroid ultrasound and orbital computed tomography. This clonotype has at least ten counts. Germline CDR1 MNHNS, CDR2 SASEGT. This CDR3 comprises 15 residues. V was trimmed by 2 bases and J by 0 bases, leaving 10 bases between them. TCR beta CDR3 amplification used RNA transcripts. A first-round RT-PCR used HTBI primers, followed by a second-round multiplex PCR. TCRdb re-derived calls from the multiplex PCR reads in MiXCR, one entry per CDR3 protein. The sample holds 500,000 to 700,000 distinct CDR3 sequences, 22% seen once.

Sequences were obtained from peripheral blood. The rearrangement links TRBV6-1 to TRBJ1-1; D remains unclear. This receptor was obtained from a woman between 18 and 29 years old with stable Graves' hyperthyroidism. Some clones in this sample may be carry-over from other donors' samples. The CDR3 spells CASSELHRLNTEAFF. The CDR3 DNA follows: TGTGCCAGCAGTGAACTCCACAGATTGAACACTGAAGCTTTCTTT.